This T cell receptor beta chain was captured in a study of blood T cell repertoires in COVID-19. Turning to the study itself: The United States, Italy and Spain provided the acute and convalescent COVID-19 samples. PBMCs, B-cell-depleted T cells, or T cells provided the cDNA or gDNA that made up the material.

Original analysis: Cell counts per sample came from amplifying reference gene primers. Profiling relied on immunoSEQ multiplex PCR, and the TCRdb table lists in-frame clones only, not all of them. V and J calls and clone size come straight from that table; D and trimming were deduced from the DNA. The repertoire consists of approximately 330,000 clones, with about 90% occurring once and the leading ten covering around 0.96%. Germline CDR1 and CDR2: SGHNT and YYREEE (reference sequence). This CDR3 region has 16 residues. Germline trimming cut 4 bases from V and 6 bases from J; bases unmatched to any gene: 6. Enrollment of patients from Seattle took place during active infection, with longitudinal follow-up.

The sample comprised peripheral blood. The chain couples TRBV5-4 to TRBJ2-4, with TRBD2 identical over 14 bases. The receptor's source is a woman in her thirties or forties with COVID-19, enrolled during active disease. CDR3 bases: TGTGCCAGCAGCCTCGGGACTAGCGGGAGCCGAAACATTCAGTACTTC. Translated: CASSLGTSGSRNIQYF.